This T cell receptor (beta chain) comes out of a study of regulatory T cells in long-lasting Graves disease. This clonotype was counted only a few times. The time point was: persistent/refractory GD, antithyroid drugs over 5 years with positive TRAb. PBMCs provided the RNA from which the TCR library was made. CDR3-region Arm-PCR and iRepertoire HTBI primers produced the TCR beta libraries. TCRdb reprocessed the multiplex PCR reads via MiXCR and lists one record per CDR3 protein. Seen here are 500,000 to 700,000 distinct CDR3 sequences, 30% observed once, and the top ten hold roughly 40%. The specimen was peripheral blood mononuclear cells (PBMCs), collected when the disease was refractory, from a patient treated with antithyroid drugs. The sequence was collected from a female donor with Graves disease.

The DNA for the CDR3 is TGCAGCGTTGAAGGAGTCGTGGGAGGCTCCTACGAGCAGTACTTC. Protein: CSVEGVVGGSYEQYF. The chain carries TRBV29-1 and TRBJ2-7, with a weak D call TRBD2 (6 bases). With 1 base removed from V and 0 bases from J, the gap between germline ends came to 13 bases. The CDR3 loop spans 15 amino acids. From germline, CDR1 is SQVTM and CDR2 ANQGSEA.